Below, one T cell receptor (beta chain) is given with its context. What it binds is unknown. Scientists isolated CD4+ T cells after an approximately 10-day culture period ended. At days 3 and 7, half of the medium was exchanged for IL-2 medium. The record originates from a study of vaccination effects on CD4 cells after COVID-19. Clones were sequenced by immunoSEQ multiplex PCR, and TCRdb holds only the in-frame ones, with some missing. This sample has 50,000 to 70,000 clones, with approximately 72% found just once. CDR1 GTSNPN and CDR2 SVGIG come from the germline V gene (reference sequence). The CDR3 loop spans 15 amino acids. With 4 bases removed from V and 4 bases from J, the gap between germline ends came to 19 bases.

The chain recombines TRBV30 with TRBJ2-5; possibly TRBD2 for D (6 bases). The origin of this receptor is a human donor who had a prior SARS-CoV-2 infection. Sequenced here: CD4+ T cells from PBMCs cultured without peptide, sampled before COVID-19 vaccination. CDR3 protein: CAWNLEGREGETQYF. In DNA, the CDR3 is TGTGCCTGGAATTTGGAGGGACGGGAAGGAGAGACCCAGTACTTC.